The present TCR beta chain was sequenced within a study of cytomegalovirus exposure and HLA in healthy donors. This clone appeared once. The PCR made use of 60 Vbeta and 13 Jbeta primers. Repertoires were generated with immunoSEQ multiplex PCR, while TCRdb's copy carries only in-frame clones and drops some. The sample yields about 36,000 clones, roughly three quarters seen once. The CDR3 is made up of 15 amino acids. The junction had 17 bases not matched to a gene; V was cut back by 8 bases and J by 6 bases. In germline, CDR1 is SQVTM, CDR2 ANQGSEA. The TCR comes from a man aged 30 to 45 in good health and CMV-seronegative. Sequencing was carried out using PBMCs. This sequence joins TRBV29-1 and TRBJ2-7, with 9 nucleotides matching TRBD1. The CDR3 loop is CSLSTGGSKRGEQYF. CDR3 DNA sequence: TGCAGCCTTTCCACAGGGGGCTCTAAGCGCGGCGAGCAGTACTTC.